The text below deals with one T cell receptor (beta chain). The antigen is not known. The data were taken from a study of vaccination and CD4 T cells after COVID-19. Study summary: Four females and six males made up the convalescents, with two Hispanic.

At the Johns Hopkins FTIC core, DNA taken from cultured CD4+ T cells was sequenced by way of the Oncomine TCR Beta short-read assay. TCRdb passed the PCR reads through MiXCR, listing each CDR3 protein once. The sample shows about 13,000 distinct CDR3 sequences, roughly two fifths of them seen only once. Treatment specified: roughly ten-day PBMC culture with coronavirus spike peptide pools or control peptides (ViraFEST assay). The CDR3 sequence is 14 residues long. V dropped 4 bases and J dropped 0 bases, with 7 bases sitting between them. Germline V gene lookup returns CDR1 LNHDA and CDR2 SQIVND (reference sequence).

This sample comprised CD4+ T cells from blood, cultured in vitro, obtained after SARS-CoV-2 vaccination. V gene TRBV19 combines with J gene TRBJ1-3; weak D call: TRBD1 (5 bases). This clonotype was sampled from a human donor who had recovered from COVID-19. Here the CDR3 DNA reads TGTGCCAGTAGTAGGGGGTACTCTGGAAACACCATATATTTT. Protein: CASSRGYSGNTIYF.